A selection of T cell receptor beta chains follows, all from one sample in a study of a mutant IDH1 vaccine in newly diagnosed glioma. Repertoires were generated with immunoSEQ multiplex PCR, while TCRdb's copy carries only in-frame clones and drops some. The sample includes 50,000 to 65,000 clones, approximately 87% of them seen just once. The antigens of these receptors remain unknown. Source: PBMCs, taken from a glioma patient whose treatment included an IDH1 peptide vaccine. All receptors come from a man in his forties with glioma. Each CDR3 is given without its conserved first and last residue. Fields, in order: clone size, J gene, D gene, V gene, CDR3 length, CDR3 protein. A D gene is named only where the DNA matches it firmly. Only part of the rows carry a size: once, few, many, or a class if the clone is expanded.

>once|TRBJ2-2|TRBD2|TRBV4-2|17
ASSQSGLAGDVGGGELF
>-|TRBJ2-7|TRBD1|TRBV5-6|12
ASSPPRTGGEQY
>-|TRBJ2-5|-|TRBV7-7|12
ASSLSWEQETQY
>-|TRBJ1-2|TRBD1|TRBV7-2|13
ASSLATGEGYGYT
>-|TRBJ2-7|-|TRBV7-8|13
ASSFGRGQAGEQY
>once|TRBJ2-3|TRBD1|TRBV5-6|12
ASGQETLTDTQY
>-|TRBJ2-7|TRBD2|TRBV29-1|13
SVETQREDSYEQY
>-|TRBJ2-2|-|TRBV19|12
ASRPNLGAGELF
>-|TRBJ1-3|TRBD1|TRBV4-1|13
ASSQNRGSGNTIY
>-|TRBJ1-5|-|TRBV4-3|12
ASSQLWGVQPQH
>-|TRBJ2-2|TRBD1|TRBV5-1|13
ASSLSTGGTGELF
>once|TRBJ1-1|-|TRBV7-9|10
ASRSPGDEAF
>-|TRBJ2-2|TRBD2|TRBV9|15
ASSPGLAGVNTGELF
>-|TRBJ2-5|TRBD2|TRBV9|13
ASSVSGRGSETQY
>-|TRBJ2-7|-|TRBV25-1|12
ASSDPRGRFEQY
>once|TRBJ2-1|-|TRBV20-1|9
TPGSYNEQF
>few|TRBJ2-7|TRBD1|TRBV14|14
ASSQVSRGLSYEQY
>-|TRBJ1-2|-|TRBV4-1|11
ASSQVFNYGYT
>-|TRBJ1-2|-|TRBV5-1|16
ASSLGHNTGIANYGYT
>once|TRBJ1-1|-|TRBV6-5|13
ASSYSGSLNTEAF
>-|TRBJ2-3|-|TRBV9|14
ASSVSAQGYPDTQY
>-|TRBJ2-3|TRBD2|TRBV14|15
ASSQELAGGVTDTQY
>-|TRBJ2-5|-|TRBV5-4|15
ASSLSPEWINQETQY
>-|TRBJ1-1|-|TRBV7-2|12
ASNPGRGNTEAF
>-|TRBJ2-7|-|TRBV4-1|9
ASSLTDEQY
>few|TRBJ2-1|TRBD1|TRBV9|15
ASSVGQGGPSYNEQF
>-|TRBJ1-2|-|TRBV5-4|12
ASSLTVEGHGYT